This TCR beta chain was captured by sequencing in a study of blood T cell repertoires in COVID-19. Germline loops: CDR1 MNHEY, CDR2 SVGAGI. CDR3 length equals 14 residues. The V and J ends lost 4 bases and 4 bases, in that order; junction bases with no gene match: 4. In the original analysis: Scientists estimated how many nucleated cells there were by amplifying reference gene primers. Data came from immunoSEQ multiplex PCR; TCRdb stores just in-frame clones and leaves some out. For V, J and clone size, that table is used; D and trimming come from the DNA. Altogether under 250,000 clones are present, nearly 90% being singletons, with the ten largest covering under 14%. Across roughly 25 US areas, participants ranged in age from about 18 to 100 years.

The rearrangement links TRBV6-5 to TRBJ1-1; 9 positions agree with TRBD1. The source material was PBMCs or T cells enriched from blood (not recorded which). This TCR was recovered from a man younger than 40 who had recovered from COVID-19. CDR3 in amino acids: CASSSRQGGTEAFF. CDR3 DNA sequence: TGTGCCAGCAGTTCGAGACAGGGGGGCACTGAAGCTTTCTTT.